Here is one T cell receptor (beta chain) with its context. The antigen remains unidentified. Described time point: week 35, safety follow-up. Every vaccine dose comprised 300 ug of mutant IDH1 20-mer peptide plus topical imiquimod. This entry is derived from a study of a mutant IDH1 vaccine in newly diagnosed glioma. Study background: Patients arrived already treated with radiotherapy, temozolomide, or both, most having had both. The study held visit V12 at week 35 and visit V13 at week 47.

This CDR3 has 13 amino acids. CDR1 and CDR2 from the germline V gene are SGHRS and YFSETQ. V shed 4 bases and J shed 7 bases, with 14 bases lying between them. TCRdb's copy holds only in-frame clones and misses some; the assay was immunoSEQ multiplex PCR. The table shows around 32,000 clones, with around three quarters occurring only once. The chain joins TRBV5-1 to TRBJ1-1, with D unresolved. The clonotype originates from a man between 40 and 49 years old with glioma. Some clones in this sample may be carry-over from other donors' samples. Sequencing was performed on PBMCs, taken from a glioma patient whose treatment included an IDH1 peptide vaccine. The CDR3 protein is CASSPRYVGEAFF. In DNA form, the CDR3 reads TGCGCCAGCAGCCCGAGATACGTGGGTGAAGCTTTCTTT.